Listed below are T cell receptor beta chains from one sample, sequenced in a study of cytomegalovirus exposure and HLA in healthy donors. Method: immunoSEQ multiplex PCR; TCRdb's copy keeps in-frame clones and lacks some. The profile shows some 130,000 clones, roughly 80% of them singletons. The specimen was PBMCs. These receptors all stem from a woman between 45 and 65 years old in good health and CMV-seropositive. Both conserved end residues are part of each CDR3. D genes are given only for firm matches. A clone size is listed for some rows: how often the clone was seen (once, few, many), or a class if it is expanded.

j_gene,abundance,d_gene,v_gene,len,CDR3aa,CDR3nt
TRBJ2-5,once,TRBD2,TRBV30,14,CAWSPGSGGETQYF,TGTGCCTGGAGTCCCGGTAGCGGGGGGGAGACCCAGTACTTC
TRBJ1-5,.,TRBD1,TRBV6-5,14,CASRGTGRGQPQHF,TGTGCCAGCAGAGGGACAGGGAGGGGTCAGCCCCAGCATTTT
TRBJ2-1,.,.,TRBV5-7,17,CASSLEISMELYNEQFF,TGTGCCAGCAGCTTGGAAATTAGCATGGAGCTTTACAATGAGCAGTTCTTC
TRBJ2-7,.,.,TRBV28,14,CASSPIGQSYEQYF,TGTGCCAGCAGCCCAATCGGACAGTCCTACGAGCAGTACTTC
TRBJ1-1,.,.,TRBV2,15,CASAGGTALYTEAFF,TGTGCCAGCGCGGGGGGCACAGCGTTGTACACTGAAGCTTTCTTT
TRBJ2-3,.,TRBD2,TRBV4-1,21,CASSQDWGGRSGGPFTDTQYF,TGCGCCAGCAGCCAAGATTGGGGGGGCCGTAGCGGGGGGCCCTTCACAGATACGCAGTATTTT
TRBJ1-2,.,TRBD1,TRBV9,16,CASSHGTGNVHYGYTF,TGTGCCAGCAGCCATGGGACAGGGAATGTTCACTATGGCTACACCTTC
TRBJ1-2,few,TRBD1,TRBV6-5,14,CASSYLQGASGYTF,TGTGCCAGCAGTTACTTACAGGGGGCCAGCGGCTACACCTTC
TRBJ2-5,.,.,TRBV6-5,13,CASSRQGKETQYF,TGTGCCAGCAGCAGGCAGGGGAAGGAGACCCAGTACTTC
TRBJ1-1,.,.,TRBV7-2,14,CASSLRRMNTEAFF,TGTGCCAGCAGCCTTCGGCGGATGAACACTGAAGCTTTCTTT
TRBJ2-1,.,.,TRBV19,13,CASSNGGRNEQFF,TGTGCCAGTAGTAACGGGGGAAGGAATGAGCAGTTCTTC
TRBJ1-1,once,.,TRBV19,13,CASSTSDSSEAFF,TGTGCCAGTAGTACCAGCGACAGTAGTGAAGCTTTCTTT
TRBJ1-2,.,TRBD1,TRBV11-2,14,CASRRGQDSYGYTF,TGTGCCAGCAGACGAGGACAGGATTCATATGGCTACACCTTC
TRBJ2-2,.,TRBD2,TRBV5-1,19,CASSLAPASGGANTGELFF,TGCGCCAGCAGCTTGGCGCCTGCTAGCGGGGGCGCGAACACCGGGGAGCTGTTTTTT
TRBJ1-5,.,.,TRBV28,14,CASSLQGGNQPQHF,TGTGCCAGCAGTTTACAGGGTGGCAATCAGCCCCAGCATTTT
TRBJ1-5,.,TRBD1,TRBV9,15,CASSTRTGGDQPQHF,TGTGCCAGCAGCACCCGAACAGGGGGGGATCAGCCCCAGCATTTT
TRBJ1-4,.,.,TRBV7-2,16,CASSQGGTATNEKLFF,TGTGCCAGCAGCCAAGGGGGAACGGCAACTAATGAAAAACTGTTTTTT
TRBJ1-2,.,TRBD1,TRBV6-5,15,CASSRGTGFNYGYTF,TGTGCCAGCAGTCGCGGGACAGGGTTTAACTATGGCTACACCTTC
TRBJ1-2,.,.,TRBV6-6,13,CASSYSGRYGYTF,TGTGCCAGCAGTTACTCTGGCAGATATGGCTACACCTTC
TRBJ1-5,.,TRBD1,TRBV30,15,CAWSSDRGQDQPQHF,TGTGCCTGGAGTAGTGACAGGGGGCAGGATCAGCCCCAGCATTTT
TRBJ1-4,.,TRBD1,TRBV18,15,CASSPQGATNEKLFF,TGTGCCAGCTCACCGCAGGGGGCAACTAATGAAAAACTGTTTTTT
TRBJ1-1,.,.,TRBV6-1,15,CASSEALQSNTEAFF,TGTGCCAGCAGTGAAGCGCTCCAGTCCAACACTGAAGCTTTCTTT
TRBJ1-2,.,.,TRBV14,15,CASSQDMGRYYGYTF,TGTGCCAGCAGCCAAGATATGGGGCGCTACTATGGCTACACCTTC
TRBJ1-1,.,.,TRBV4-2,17,CASSQDGSSQGNTEAFF,TGTGCCAGCAGCCAAGATGGTAGCTCCCAAGGGAACACTGAAGCTTTCTTT
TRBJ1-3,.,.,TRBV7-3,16,CASSPHGGASGNTIYF,TGTGCCAGCAGCCCCCATGGAGGGGCCAGTGGAAACACCATATATTTT
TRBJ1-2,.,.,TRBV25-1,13,CASSEEGNYGYTF,TGTGCCAGCAGTGAAGAGGGTAACTATGGCTACACCTTC
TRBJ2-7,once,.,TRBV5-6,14,CASSPYYLLYEQYF,TGTGCCAGCAGCCCATACTACCTCCTCTACGAGCAGTACTTC
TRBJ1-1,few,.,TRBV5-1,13,CASGQTSHTEAFF,TGCGCCAGCGGGCAGACGTCTCACACTGAAGCTTTCTTT
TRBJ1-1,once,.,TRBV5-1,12,CASNNPNTEAFF,TGCGCCAGCAATAATCCGAACACTGAAGCTTTCTTT
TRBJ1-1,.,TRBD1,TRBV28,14,CASKTGTGTSEAFF,TGTGCCAGCAAAACCGGGACAGGGACTTCTGAAGCTTTCTTT
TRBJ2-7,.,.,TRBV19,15,CASSIGGQNSYEQYF,TGTGCCAGTAGTATAGGTGGACAGAACTCCTACGAGCAGTACTTC
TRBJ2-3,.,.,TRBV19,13,CASSMGLPDTQYF,TGTGCCAGTAGTATGGGCCTTCCGGATACGCAGTATTTT
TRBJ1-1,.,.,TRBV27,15,CASSLGAQGNTEAFF,TGTGCCAGCAGTTTAGGGGCGCAGGGGAACACTGAAGCTTTCTTT
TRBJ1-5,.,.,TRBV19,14,CATAQGYSNQPQHF,TGTGCCACCGCTCAGGGATATAGCAATCAGCCCCAGCATTTT
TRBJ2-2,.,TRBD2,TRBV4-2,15,CASSQEGLVVGELFF,TGTGCCAGCAGCCAAGAGGGACTAGTGGTCGGGGAGCTGTTTTTT